The T cell receptor (beta chain) under discussion was sequenced for a study of lymphopenia after photon versus proton radiotherapy. Study-level findings and limits: Relative stability marked proton patients; photon patients lost diversity and naive cells. Oligoclonal CD8+ Temra expansion after nadir drove photon patients' diversity drop. Better survival with proton therapy was suggested as possible, not demonstrated. In patients who died, overall survival fell as post-nadir TCR diversity dropped more.

The repertoire was sequenced with immunoSEQ multiplex PCR; TCRdb's copy has only in-frame clones and lacks some. Of about 64,000 clones listed, approximately 86% are singletons. The CDR3 runs to 14 residues. Trimming took 0 bases from V and 1 from J, leaving 7 bases between them. The V gene's germline CDR1 is MNHEY and CDR2 SVGAGI. Comments on this clone: As yet, its antigen is unknown.

This receptor was obtained from an elderly man with esophageal cancer. The sequences come from peripheral blood, collected from a patient treated with proton-based radiotherapy. J is TRBJ2-7 and V is TRBV6-5; D is unresolved. CDR3 protein: CASSYSHRSYEQYF. The CDR3 coding sequence is TGTGCCAGCAGTTACTCGCACAGATCCTACGAGCAGTACTTC.